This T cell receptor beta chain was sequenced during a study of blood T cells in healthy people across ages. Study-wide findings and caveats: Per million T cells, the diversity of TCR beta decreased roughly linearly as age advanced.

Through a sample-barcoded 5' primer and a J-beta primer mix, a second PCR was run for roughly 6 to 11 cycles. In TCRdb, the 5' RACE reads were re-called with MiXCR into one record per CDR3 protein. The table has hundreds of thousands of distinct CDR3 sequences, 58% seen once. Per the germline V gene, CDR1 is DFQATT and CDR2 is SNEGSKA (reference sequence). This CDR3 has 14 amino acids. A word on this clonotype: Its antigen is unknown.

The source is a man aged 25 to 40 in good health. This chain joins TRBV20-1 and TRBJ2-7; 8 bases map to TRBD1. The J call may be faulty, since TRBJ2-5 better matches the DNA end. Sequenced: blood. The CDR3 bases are TGCAGTGCTAGCCGACAGGGGTTGAGAGAGACCCAGTACTTC. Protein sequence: CSASRQGLRETQYF.